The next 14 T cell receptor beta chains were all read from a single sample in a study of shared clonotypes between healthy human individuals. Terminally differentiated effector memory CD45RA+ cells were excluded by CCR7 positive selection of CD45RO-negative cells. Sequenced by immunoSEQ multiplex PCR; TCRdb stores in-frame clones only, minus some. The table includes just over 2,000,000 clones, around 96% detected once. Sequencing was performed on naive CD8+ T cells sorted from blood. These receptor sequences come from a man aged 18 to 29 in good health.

The CDR3 here is CASSLGQSSGNTIYF. DNA of the CDR3: TGTGCCAGCAGCTTGGGACAGTCCTCTGGAAACACCATATATTTT. The chain combines TRBV13 with TRBJ1-3; TRBD1 matches 7 bases. This CDR3 spans 15 amino acids. Per germline, CDR1 PRHDT and CDR2 FYEKMQ (reference sequence). Trimming took 3 bases from V and 0 from J; bases not matched to a gene: 2.

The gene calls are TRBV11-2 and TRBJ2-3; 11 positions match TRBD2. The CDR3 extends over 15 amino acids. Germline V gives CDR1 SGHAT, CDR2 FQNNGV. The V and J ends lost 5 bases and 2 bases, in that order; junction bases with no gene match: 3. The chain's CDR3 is CASSTGLADTDTQYF. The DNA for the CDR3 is TGTGCCAGCAGCACGGGACTAGCGGACACAGATACGCAGTATTTT.

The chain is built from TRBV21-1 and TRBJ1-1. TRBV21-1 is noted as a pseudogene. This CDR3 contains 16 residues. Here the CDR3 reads CASRLCLDTIRTEAFF. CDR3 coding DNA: TGTGCCAGCAGGCTGTGTCTAGACACAATTCGCACTGAAGCTTTCTTT.

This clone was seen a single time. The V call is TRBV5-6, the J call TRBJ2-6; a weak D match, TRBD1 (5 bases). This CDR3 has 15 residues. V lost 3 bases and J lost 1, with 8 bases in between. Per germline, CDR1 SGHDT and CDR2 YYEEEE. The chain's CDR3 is CASSWTPSGANVLTF. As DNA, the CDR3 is TGTGCCAGCAGCTGGACACCTTCTGGGGCCAACGTCCTGACTTTC.

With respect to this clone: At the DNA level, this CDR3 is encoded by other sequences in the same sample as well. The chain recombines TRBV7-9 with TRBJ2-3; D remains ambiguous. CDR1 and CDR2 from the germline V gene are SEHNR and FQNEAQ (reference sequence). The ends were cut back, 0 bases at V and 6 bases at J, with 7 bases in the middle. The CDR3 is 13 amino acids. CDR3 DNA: TGTGCCAGCAGCTTAGCGCTCAGCGATACGCAGTATTTT. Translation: CASSLALSDTQYF.

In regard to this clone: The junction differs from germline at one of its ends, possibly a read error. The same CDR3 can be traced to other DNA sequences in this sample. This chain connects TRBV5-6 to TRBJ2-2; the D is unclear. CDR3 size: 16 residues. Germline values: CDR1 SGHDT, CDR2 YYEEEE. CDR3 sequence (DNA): TGTGCCAGCAGCTTGATGACCTATCATTACACTGGGGAGCTGTTTTTT. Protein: CASSLMTYHYTGELFF.

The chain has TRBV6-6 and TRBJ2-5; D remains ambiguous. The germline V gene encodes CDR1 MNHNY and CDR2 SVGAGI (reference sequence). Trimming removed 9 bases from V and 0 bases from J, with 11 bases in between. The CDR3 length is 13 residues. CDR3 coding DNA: TGTGCCAGTTTACAACCCAACCAAGAGACCCAGTACTTC. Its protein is CASLQPNQETQYF.

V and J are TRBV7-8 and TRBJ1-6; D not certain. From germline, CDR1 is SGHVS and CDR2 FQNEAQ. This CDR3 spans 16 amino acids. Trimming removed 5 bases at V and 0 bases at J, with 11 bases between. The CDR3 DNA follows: TGTGCCAGCAGCCCGCATGGCAGCTCCTATAATTCACCCCTCCACTTT. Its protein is CASSPHGSSYNSPLHF.

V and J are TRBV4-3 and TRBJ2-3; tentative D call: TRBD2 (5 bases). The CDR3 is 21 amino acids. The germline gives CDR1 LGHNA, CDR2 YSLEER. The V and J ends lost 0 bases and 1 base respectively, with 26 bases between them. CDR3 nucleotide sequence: TGCGCCAGCAGCCAAGATGCGGATCTAGCCGATGCCATTAGCGGCACAGATACGCAGTATTTT. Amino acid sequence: CASSQDADLADAISGTDTQYF.

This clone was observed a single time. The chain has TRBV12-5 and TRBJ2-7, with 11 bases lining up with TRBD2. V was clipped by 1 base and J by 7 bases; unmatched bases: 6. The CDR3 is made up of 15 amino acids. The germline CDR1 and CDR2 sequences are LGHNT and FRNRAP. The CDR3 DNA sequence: TGTGCTAGTGGTTTGGAGGTACTAGCGGGAGTTGAGCAGTACTTC. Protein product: CASGLEVLAGVEQYF.

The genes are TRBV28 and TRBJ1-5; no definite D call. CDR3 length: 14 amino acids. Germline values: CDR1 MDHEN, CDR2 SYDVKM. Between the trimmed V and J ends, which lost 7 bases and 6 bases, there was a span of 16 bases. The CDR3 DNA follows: TGTGCCAGCACCACCGATGGAGGGTTTCAGCCCCAGCATTTT. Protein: CASTTDGGFQPQHF.

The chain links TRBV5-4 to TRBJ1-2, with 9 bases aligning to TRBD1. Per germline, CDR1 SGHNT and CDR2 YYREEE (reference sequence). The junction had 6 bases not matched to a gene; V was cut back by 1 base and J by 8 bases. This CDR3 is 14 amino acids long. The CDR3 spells CASSLIGQGRGYTF. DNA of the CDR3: TGTGCCAGCAGCTTGATAGGACAGGGGCGGGGCTACACCTTC.

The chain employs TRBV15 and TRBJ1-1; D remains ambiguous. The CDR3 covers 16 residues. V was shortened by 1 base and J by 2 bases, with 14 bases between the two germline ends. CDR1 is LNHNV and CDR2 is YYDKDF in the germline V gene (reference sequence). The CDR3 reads CATSRGTSVVNTEAFF. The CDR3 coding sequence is TGTGCCACCAGCAGAGGAACTAGTGTAGTCAACACTGAAGCTTTCTTT.

The CDR3 bases are TGTGCCATCAGTGATGTTGGCAACAAAAACATTCAGTACTTC. This sequence encodes CAISDVGNKNIQYF. This rearrangement joins TRBV10-3 to TRBJ2-4, with no clear D. Germline V gene sequence: CDR1 ENHRY, CDR2 SYGVKD. This CDR3 has 14 amino acids. V lost 3 bases, J lost 3 bases, and 9 bases lay in between.